The text below deals with one TCR beta chain. Its cognate antigen is unknown. The CDR3 is 12 residues long. The ends were cut back, 6 bases at V and 8 bases at J, with 10 bases in the middle. Germline V gives CDR1 SNHLY, CDR2 FYNNEI. Clones were read by immunoSEQ multiplex PCR, and TCRdb kept only the in-frame ones, dropping some. The sample shows around 46,000 clones, 65% to 70% of them seen only once. ViraFEST expansion of antigen-specific CD4+ T cells with viral peptide pools preceded sequencing. Scientists isolated CD4+ T cells after a roughly ten-day culture period ended. A PCR test confirmed that the person had SARS-CoV-2 infection between March and December 2020. The data belong to a study of vaccination effects on CD4 cells after COVID-19. Study background: Sample collection from a couple of convalescent patients occurred 16 days and one week before vaccination.

This specimen was CD4+ T cells from PBMCs cultured with a peptide pool, taken before COVID-19 vaccination. V gene TRBV2 combines with J gene TRBJ1-4, with no clear D. The receptor was isolated from a human donor who had a prior SARS-CoV-2 infection. The DNA of the CDR3 is TGTGCCAGCAGGGCGGACGGGGAAAAACTGTTTTTT. Translating gives CASRADGEKLFF.